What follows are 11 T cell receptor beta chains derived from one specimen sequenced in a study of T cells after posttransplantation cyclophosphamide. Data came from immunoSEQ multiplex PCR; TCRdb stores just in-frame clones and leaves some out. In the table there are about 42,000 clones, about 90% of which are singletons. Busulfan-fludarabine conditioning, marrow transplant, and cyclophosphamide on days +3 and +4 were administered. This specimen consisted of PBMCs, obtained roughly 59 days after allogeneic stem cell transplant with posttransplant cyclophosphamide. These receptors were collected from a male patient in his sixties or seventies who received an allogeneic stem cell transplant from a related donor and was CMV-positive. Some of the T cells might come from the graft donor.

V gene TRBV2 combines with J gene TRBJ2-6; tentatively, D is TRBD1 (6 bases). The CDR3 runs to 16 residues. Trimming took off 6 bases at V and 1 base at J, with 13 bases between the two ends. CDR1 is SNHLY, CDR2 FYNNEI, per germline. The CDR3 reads CASRTSGQSGANVLTF. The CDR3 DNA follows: TGTGCCAGCAGAACCAGTGGACAGTCTGGGGCCAACGTCCTGACTTTC.

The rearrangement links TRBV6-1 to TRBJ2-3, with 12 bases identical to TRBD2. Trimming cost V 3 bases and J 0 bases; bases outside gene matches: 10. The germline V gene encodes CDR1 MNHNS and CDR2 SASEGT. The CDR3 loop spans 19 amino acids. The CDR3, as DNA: TGTGCCAGCAGTGATCCATCTAGCGGGGGGGTGGGTAGCACAGATACGCAGTATTTT. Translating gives CASSDPSSGGVGSTDTQYF.

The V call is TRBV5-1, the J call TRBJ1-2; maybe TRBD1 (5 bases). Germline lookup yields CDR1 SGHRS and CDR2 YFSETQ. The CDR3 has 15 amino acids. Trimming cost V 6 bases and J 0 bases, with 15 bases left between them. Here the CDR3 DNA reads TGCGCCAGCACCTCCGGCCCGGGGGCTAACTATGGCTACACCTTC. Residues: CASTSGPGANYGYTF.

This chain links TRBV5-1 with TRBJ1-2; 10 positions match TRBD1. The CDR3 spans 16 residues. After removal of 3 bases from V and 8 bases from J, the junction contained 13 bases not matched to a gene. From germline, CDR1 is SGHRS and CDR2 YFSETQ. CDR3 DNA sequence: TGCGCCAGCAGCTCACTACCCCCCGGGACAGGGGAGGGCTACACCTTC. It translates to CASSSLPPGTGEGYTF.

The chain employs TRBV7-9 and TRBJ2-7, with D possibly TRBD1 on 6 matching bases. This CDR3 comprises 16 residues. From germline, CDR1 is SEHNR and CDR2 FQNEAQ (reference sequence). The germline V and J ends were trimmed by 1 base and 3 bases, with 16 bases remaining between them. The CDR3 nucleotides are TGTGCCAGCAGCTTAGGGACGGGACAAAATTACTACGAGCAGTACTTC. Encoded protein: CASSLGTGQNYYEQYF.

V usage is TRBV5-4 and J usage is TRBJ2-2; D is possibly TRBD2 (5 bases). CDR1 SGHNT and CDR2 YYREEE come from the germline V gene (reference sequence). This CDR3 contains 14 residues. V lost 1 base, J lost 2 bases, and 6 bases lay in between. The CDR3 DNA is TGTGCCAGCAGCTTGTGGACTAACACCGGGGAGCTGTTTTTT. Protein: CASSLWTNTGELFF.

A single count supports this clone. CDR3 residues: CASSRTGEGNTEAFF. The CDR3 DNA follows: TGTGCCAGCTCCCGAACAGGGGAAGGGAACACTGAAGCTTTCTTT. This rearrangement joins TRBV18 to TRBJ1-1, with 7 bases identical to TRBD1. After removal of 6 bases from V and 1 base from J, the junction contained 8 bases not matched to a gene. The germline gives CDR1 KGHSH, CDR2 LQKENI. This CDR3 region has 15 residues.

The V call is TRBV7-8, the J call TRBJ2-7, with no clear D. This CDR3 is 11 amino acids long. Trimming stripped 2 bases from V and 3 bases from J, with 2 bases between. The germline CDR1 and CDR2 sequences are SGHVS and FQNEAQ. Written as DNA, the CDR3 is TGTGCCAGCAGCTTACTCTACGAGCAGTACTTC. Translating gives CASSLLYEQYF.

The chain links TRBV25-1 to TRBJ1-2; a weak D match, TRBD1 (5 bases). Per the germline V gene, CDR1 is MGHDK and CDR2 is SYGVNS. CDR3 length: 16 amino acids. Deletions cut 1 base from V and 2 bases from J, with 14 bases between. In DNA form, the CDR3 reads TGTGCCAGCAGTGAATTGGGGGGGTCAAGAAACTATGGCTACACCTTC. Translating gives CASSELGGSRNYGYTF.

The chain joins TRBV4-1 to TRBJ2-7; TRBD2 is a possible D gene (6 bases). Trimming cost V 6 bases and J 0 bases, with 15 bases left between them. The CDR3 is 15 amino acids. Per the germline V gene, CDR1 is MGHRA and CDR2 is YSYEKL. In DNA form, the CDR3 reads TGCGCCAGCAGACTAAGCCTGACTAGCTCCTACGAGCAGTACTTC. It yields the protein CASRLSLTSSYEQYF.

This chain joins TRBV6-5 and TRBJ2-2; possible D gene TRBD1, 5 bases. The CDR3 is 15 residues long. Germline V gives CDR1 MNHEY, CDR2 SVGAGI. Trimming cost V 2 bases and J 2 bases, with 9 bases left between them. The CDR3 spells CASSYGDRNTGELFF. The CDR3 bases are TGTGCCAGCAGTTACGGCGACAGAAACACCGGGGAGCTGTTTTTT.